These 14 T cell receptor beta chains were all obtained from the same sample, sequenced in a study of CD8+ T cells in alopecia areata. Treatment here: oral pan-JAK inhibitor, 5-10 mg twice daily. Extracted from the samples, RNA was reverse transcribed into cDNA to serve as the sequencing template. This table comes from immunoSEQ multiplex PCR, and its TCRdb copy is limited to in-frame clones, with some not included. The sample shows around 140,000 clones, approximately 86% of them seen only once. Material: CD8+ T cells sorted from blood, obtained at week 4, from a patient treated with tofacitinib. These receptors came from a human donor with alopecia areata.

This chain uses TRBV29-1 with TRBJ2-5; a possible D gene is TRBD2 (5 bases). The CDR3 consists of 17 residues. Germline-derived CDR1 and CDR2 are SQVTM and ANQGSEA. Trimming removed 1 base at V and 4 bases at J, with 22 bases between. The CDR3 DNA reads TGCAGCGTTGAAGCCCGATTAATCCCGGAGCGGTTAGAGACCCAGTACTTC. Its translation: CSVEARLIPERLETQYF.

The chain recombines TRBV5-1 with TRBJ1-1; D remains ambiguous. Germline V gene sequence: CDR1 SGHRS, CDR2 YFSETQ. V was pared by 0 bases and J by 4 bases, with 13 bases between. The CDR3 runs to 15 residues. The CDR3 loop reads CASSLADVGGTEAFF. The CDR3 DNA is TGCGCCAGCAGCTTGGCCGACGTCGGAGGCACTGAAGCTTTCTTT. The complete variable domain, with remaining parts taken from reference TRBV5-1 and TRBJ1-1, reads KAGVTQTPRYLIKTRGQQVTLSCSPISGHRSVSWYQQTPGQGLQFLFEYFSETQRNKGNFPGRFSGRQFSNSRSEMNVSTLELGDSALYLCASSLADVGGTEAFFGQGTRLTVV.

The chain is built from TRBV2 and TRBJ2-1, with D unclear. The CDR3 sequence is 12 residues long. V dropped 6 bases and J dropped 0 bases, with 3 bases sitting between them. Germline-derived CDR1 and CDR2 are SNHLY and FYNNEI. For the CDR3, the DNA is TGTGCCAGCAGCATCTCCTACAATGAGCAGTTCTTC. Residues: CASSISYNEQFF.

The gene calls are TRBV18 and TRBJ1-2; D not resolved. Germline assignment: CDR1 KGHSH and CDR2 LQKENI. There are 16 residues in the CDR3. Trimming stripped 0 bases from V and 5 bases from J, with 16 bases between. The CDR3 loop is CASSPPDDGKDYGYTF. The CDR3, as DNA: TGTGCCAGCTCACCACCAGATGACGGGAAGGATTATGGCTACACCTTC.

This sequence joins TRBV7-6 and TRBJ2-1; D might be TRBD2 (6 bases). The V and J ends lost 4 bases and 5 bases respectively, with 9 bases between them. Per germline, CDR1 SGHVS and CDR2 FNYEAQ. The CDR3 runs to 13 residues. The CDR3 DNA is TGTGCCAGCAGCTACACTAGCAACAATGAGCAGTTCTTC. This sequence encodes CASSYTSNNEQFF.

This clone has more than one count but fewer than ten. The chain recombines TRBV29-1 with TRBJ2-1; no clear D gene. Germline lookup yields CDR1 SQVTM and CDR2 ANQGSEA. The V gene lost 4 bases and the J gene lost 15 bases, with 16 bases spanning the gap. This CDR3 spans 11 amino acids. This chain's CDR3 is CSVGSSGPRFF. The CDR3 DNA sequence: TGCAGCGTTGGGTCTTCCGGGCCGAGGTTCTTC.

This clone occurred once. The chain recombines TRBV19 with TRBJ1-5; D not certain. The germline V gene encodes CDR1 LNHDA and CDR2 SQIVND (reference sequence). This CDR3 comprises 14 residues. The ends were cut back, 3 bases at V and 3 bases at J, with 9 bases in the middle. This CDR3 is CASSIRPYNQPQHF. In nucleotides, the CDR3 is TGTGCCAGTAGTATCAGGCCCTACAATCAGCCCCAGCATTTT.

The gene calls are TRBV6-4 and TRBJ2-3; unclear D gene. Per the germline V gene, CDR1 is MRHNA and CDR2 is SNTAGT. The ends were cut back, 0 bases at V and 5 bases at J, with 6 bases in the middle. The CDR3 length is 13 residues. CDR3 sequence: CASSDSTVDTQYF. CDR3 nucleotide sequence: TGTGCCAGCAGTGACTCTACAGTAGATACGCAGTATTTT.

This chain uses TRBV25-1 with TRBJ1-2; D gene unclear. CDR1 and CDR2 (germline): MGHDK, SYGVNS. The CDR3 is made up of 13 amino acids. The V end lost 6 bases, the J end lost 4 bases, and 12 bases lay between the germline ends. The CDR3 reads CASSQTEPYGYTF. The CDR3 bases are TGTGCCAGCAGCCAGACGGAGCCCTATGGCTACACCTTC.

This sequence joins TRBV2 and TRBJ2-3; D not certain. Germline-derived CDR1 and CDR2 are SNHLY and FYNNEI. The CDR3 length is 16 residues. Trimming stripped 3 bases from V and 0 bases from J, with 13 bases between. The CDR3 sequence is CASSDESSGSTDTQYF. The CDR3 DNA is TGTGCCAGCAGTGACGAGTCCTCAGGTAGCACAGATACGCAGTATTTT.

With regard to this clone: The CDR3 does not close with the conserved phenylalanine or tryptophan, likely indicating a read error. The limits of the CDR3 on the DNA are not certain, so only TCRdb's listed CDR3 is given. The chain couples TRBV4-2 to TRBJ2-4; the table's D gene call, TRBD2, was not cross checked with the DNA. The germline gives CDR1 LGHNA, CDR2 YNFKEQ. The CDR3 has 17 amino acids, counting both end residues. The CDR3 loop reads CASSPGADGIRDSEQDL.

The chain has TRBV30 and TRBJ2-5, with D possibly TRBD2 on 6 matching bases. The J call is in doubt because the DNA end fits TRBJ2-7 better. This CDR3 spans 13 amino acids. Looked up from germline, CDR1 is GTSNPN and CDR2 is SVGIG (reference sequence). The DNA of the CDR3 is TGTGCCTGGGAAACTAGCCCCCAGAACGAGCAGTACTTC. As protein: CAWETSPQNEQYF.

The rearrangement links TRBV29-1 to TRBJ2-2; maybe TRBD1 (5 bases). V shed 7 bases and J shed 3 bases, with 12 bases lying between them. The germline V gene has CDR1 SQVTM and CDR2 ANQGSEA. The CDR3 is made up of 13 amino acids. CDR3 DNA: TGCAGCGCGCGCAGGGCCTACACCGGGGAGCTGTTTTTT. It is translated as CSARRAYTGELFF.

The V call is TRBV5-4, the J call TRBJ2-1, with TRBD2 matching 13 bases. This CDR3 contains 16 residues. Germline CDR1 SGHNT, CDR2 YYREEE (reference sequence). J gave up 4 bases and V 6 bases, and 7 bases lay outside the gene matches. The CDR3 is CASTGTSGEGYNEQFF. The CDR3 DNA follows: TGTGCCAGCACCGGGACTAGCGGGGAGGGGTACAATGAGCAGTTCTTC.